The clone carrying this T cell receptor (beta chain) was detected only a few times. The antigen remains unidentified. The data are from a study of T-cell reconstitution after alpha-beta-depleted transplantation in children. The study's findings and limits: About two months after transplant, alpha-beta T cells reportedly came from several hundred expanded graft clones.

Preparing the TCRbeta library involved the use of unique molecular identifiers. TCRdb reanalysed the PCR reads using MiXCR and keeps one entry per CDR3 protein. The table has more than 500,000 distinct CDR3 sequences, 10% to 12% seen once. The material sequenced was PBMCs, mostly from graft donor cells, taken 180 days after TCRalphabeta/CD19-depleted stem cell transplant. The receptor comes from a female patient aged 2-9 years who had a stem cell transplant for aplastic anemia, so the T cells may come from the graft donor.

The CDR3 nucleotides are TGCAGCGTTTCCCGGGCCAATGAAAAACTGTTTTTT. This sequence encodes CSVSRANEKLFF. The chain couples TRBV29-1 to TRBJ1-4; D unresolved. Germline CDR1 and CDR2: SQVTM and ANQGSEA. This CDR3 region has 12 residues. Trimming shortened V by 5 bases and J by 5 bases, and 9 bases separated the two germline ends.